Below are 32 T cell receptor beta chains sequenced from a single sample in a study of response to subunit inactivated influenza vaccine. TCRdb re-called the RT-PCR reads through MiXCR, storing one row per CDR3 protein. This sample yields approximately 680,000 distinct CDR3 sequences, of which more than 15% are seen a single time; roughly 11% belongs to the top ten. Source: PBMCs from blood, taken approximately 13 days after vaccination. These TCRs come from a man aged 50 or older who received an inactivated influenza vaccine.

This clonotype was seen more than once but under ten times. The J gene is TRBJ2-2, the V gene TRBV5-1, with 10 nucleotides matching TRBD2. The junction had 1 base not matched to a gene; V was cut back by 8 bases and J by 0 bases. Germline CDR1 SGHRS, CDR2 YFSETQ. The CDR3 loop spans 14 amino acids. CDR3 nucleotides: TGCGCCAGTAGCGGGGGGTCGAACACCGGGGAGCTGTTTTTT. Amino acids: CASSGGSNTGELFF.

As regards this clonotype: A much larger clone lies a single base off, so this may be a read error. The genes are TRBV28 and TRBJ2-7; no clear D. Germline lookup yields CDR1 MDHEN and CDR2 SYDVKM. This CDR3 is built from 12 residues. Trimming shortened V by 6 bases and J by 3 bases, and 9 bases separated the two germline ends. CDR3 bases: TGTGCCAGCAGCCAATCCCACTACGAGCAGTACTTC. The encoded protein is CASSQSHYEQYF. The full variable domain, completed using reference TRBV28 and TRBJ2-7, is DVKVTQSSRYLVKRTGEKVFLECVQDMDHENMFWYRQDPGLGLRLIYFSYDVKMKEKGDIPEGYSVSREKKERFSLILESASTNQTSMYLCASSQSHYEQYFGPGTRLTVT.

This clonotype turned up a few times. The gene calls are TRBV28 and TRBJ2-1; D is perhaps TRBD2 (5 bases). CDR1 MDHEN and CDR2 SYDVKM come from the germline V gene. Between the trimmed V and J ends, which lost 2 bases and 3 bases, there was a span of 14 bases. The CDR3 runs 16 residues. CDR3 DNA sequence: TGTGCCAGCAGTTTAAGTGTCGGGGAGATCTACAATGAGCAGTTCTTC. As protein: CASSLSVGEIYNEQFF. The full variable domain, in which reference TRBV28 and TRBJ2-1 provide the parts outside the CDR3, is DVKVTQSSRYLVKRTGEKVFLECVQDMDHENMFWYRQDPGLGLRLIYFSYDVKMKEKGDIPEGYSVSREKKERFSLILESASTNQTSMYLCASSLSVGEIYNEQFFGPGTRLTVL.

This clonotype has ten or more counts. This chain uses TRBV6-2 or TRBV6-3 with TRBJ2-5, with 8 positions matching TRBD2. The length of the CDR3 is 14 residues. Germline CDR1 and CDR2: MNHEY and SVGEGT. V was pared by 0 bases and J by 4 bases, with 1 base of the junction left unmatched. The CDR3 DNA is TGTGCCAGCAGTTACTCGCGGGAGGTAGAGACCCAGTACTTC. Translating gives CASSYSREVETQYF.

This clonotype showed up many times. This chain links TRBV29-1 with TRBJ1-2; 9 nucleotides line up with TRBD1. After removal of 4 bases from V and 2 bases from J, the junction contained 5 bases not matched to a gene. The CDR3 is made up of 14 amino acids. Germline CDR1 SQVTM, CDR2 ANQGSEA. DNA for the CDR3: TGCAGCGTTGTTACCGGGACAGGGAACTATGGCTACACCTTC. This gives the protein CSVVTGTGNYGYTF.

The rearrangement uses TRBV25-1 and TRBJ2-2; 7 bases line up with TRBD1. V dropped 6 bases and J dropped 5; count of bases not matched to a gene: 12. CDR3 length: 16 amino acids. CDR1 is MGHDK, CDR2 SYGVNS, per germline. The CDR3 DNA reads as TGTGCCAGCAGCCGGTCGGGACAGTGGGCGACCGGGGAGCTGTTTTTT. Its protein product is CASSRSGQWATGELFF.

The chain couples TRBV20-1 to TRBJ2-2, with TRBD2 identical over 8 bases. The CDR3 loop spans 16 amino acids. Trimming at V came to 1 base and at J to 7 bases, leaving 11 bases not matched to a gene. CDR1 and CDR2 (germline): DFQATT, SNEGSKA (reference sequence). The CDR3 DNA follows: TGCAGTGCTAGAGTTGAGGCGGGGGGCGGAAGCGGGGAGCTGTTTTTT. It translates to CSARVEAGGGSGELFF.

This clonotype was picked up a small number of times. This rearrangement joins TRBV5-6 to TRBJ1-2; 7 positions agree with TRBD1. Germline CDR1 is SGHDT and CDR2 is YYEEEE. CDR3 length: 12 residues. The junction had 5 bases not matched to a gene; V was cut back by 4 bases and J by 8 bases. This CDR3 is CASSQGVRGYTF. CDR3 coding DNA: TGTGCCAGCAGCCAGGGGGTCCGGGGCTACACCTTC.

The rearrangement joins TRBV11-2 to TRBJ2-4, with D perhaps TRBD1 (6 bases). CDR3 length equals 15 residues. The V gene lost 5 bases and the J gene lost 5 bases, with 16 bases spanning the gap. Germline V lookup: CDR1 SGHAT, CDR2 FQNNGV. CDR3 protein: CASSASTGQQNIQYF. The CDR3 coding sequence is TGTGCCAGCAGCGCCAGTACAGGGCAGCAAAACATTCAGTACTTC.

This clonotype has just a few counts. V and J are TRBV27 and TRBJ1-5; 12 nucleotides line up with TRBD1. Germline assignment: CDR1 MNHEY and CDR2 SMNVEV (reference sequence). This CDR3 comprises 18 residues. Trimming at V came to 4 bases and at J to 2 bases, leaving 9 bases not matched to a gene. In nucleotides, the CDR3 is TGTGCCAGCAGTTATAGGGGACAGGGGGCTAGGGGCAATCAGCCCCAGCATTTT. Translation gives CASSYRGQGARGNQPQHF.

The CDR3, as DNA: TGCAGTGCTAGAAGGGCAGCCCTCTACGAGCAGTACTTC. It encodes CSARRAALYEQYF. V usage is TRBV20-1 and J usage is TRBJ2-7; D is unresolved. Deletions cut 2 bases from V and 3 bases from J, with 11 bases between. Germline CDR1 reads DFQATT; CDR2 reads SNEGSKA (reference sequence). CDR3 length: 13 residues.

The table lists this clonotype with a few counts. The V call is TRBV6-1, the J call TRBJ2-2; 9 nucleotides align to TRBD2. Germline V gene sequence: CDR1 MNHNS, CDR2 SASEGT. Trimming at V came to 4 bases and at J to 4 bases, leaving 10 bases not matched to a gene. The CDR3 extends over 17 amino acids. DNA for the CDR3: TGTGCCAGCAGTGGACGGGGTAGCGGGGGAGCCACCGGGGAGCTGTTTTTT. Its protein is CASSGRGSGGATGELFF.

The chain employs TRBV12-3 or TRBV12-4 and TRBJ1-1; no definite D call. V lost 5 bases and J lost 4, with 8 bases in between. The CDR3 is 12 residues long. The CDR3 region has the DNA TGTGCCAGCAGTGATTTGGGCACTGAAGCTTTCTTT. It translates to CASSDLGTEAFF.

This clonotype was detected only a few times. This chain joins TRBV12-3 or TRBV12-4 and TRBJ2-7; D might be TRBD1 or TRBD2, each matching 5 bases. V lost 3 bases to trimming and J lost 2 bases, with 11 bases between them. The CDR3 loop spans 14 amino acids. The CDR3 DNA reads TGTGCCAGCAGTTTCCTCCAGGGAGCCTACGAGCAGTACTTC. As protein: CASSFLQGAYEQYF.

This clonotype was recorded at least ten times. The chain carries TRBV20-1 and TRBJ2-7, with 8 positions matching TRBD1. Looked up from germline, CDR1 is DFQATT and CDR2 is SNEGSKA (reference sequence). The CDR3 consists of 12 residues. Losses at the gene ends were 8 bases for V and 3 bases for J; bases not matched to a gene: 6. DNA of the CDR3: TGCAGTCCCGACAGGGGAATCTACGAGCAGTACTTC. This codes for CSPDRGIYEQYF.

This clonotype has a handful of counts. The chain couples TRBV11-1 to TRBJ2-7; the D call may be TRBD1 or TRBD2 (5 bases each). Trimming removed 1 base at V and 0 bases at J, with 19 bases between. Germline lookup yields CDR1 SGHAT and CDR2 FQDESV (reference sequence). This CDR3 region has 18 residues. The CDR3 sequence is CASSLDPKGRSLSYEQYF. CDR3 DNA: TGTGCCAGCAGCTTAGATCCCAAGGGACGATCCCTCTCCTACGAGCAGTACTTC. Based on the CDR3 plus reference TRBV11-1 and TRBJ2-7, the full variable domain is EAEVAQSPRYKITEKSQAVAFWCDPISGHATLYWYRQILGQGPELLVQFQDESVVDDSQLPKDRFSAERLKGVDSTLKIQPAELGDSAMYLCASSLDPKGRSLSYEQYFGPGTRLTVT.

The chain couples TRBV11-1 to TRBJ2-1, with 12 bases matching TRBD2. V lost 4 bases, J lost 0 bases, and 13 bases stayed unmatched. The germline gives CDR1 SGHAT, CDR2 FQDESV (reference sequence). The CDR3 length is 20 residues. This CDR3 is CASSWGLTSGGWSSYNEQFF. DNA of the CDR3: TGTGCCAGCAGCTGGGGACTGACTAGCGGGGGCTGGAGCTCCTACAATGAGCAGTTCTTC.

This rearrangement joins TRBV24-1 to TRBJ2-1, with TRBD1 as a possible D gene (5 bases). From germline, CDR1 is KGHDR and CDR2 SFDVKD. Trimming left V 4 bases short and J 7 bases short, with 19 bases between. This CDR3 is 16 amino acids long. The CDR3 DNA reads TGTGCCACCAGTGAAACAGGCCCCTCCAAGGTAAATGAGCAGTTCTTC. Its translation is CATSETGPSKVNEQFF.

This clonotype has just a few counts. The chain couples TRBV20-1 to TRBJ2-1; 9 bases map to TRBD1. The V gene's germline CDR1 is DFQATT and CDR2 SNEGSKA (reference sequence). The CDR3 runs to 17 residues. J lost 6 bases, V lost 0 bases, and 12 bases had no gene match. The CDR3 loop reads CSARDRFRDRVGNEQFF. Written as DNA, the CDR3 is TGCAGTGCTAGAGATAGATTCCGGGACAGGGTAGGCAATGAGCAGTTCTTC.

The chain joins TRBV12-3 or TRBV12-4 to TRBJ1-2; TRBD1 agrees at 7 bases. The trim removed 2 bases at V and 7 bases at J, leaving 13 bases unmatched. CDR3 length: 16 amino acids. CDR3 coding DNA: TGTGCCAGCAGTTTACCCCCTGCCACAGGGGAGGGTGGCTACACCTTC. It yields the protein CASSLPPATGEGGYTF.

There are many counts of this clonotype. The chain uses TRBV7-9 and TRBJ2-7; D is perhaps TRBD1 (5 bases). V lost 5 bases and J lost 2, with 13 bases in between. The CDR3 covers 14 residues. Germline V gene data show CDR1 as SEHNR and CDR2 as FQNEAQ (reference sequence). CDR3: CASSRVGPTYEQYF. In nucleotides, the CDR3 is TGTGCCAGCAGCCGAGTGGGGCCGACCTACGAGCAGTACTTC.

This clonotype has more than one count but fewer than ten. J is TRBJ1-2 and V is TRBV20-1; a possible D gene is TRBD1 (5 bases). V shed 2 bases and J shed 4 bases, with 23 bases lying between them. Germline assignment: CDR1 DFQATT and CDR2 SNEGSKA (reference sequence). This CDR3 comprises 17 residues. CDR3 nucleotide sequence: TGCAGTGCTAGAATCCAGGGAGAGTTGAGCCTCGGCTATGGCTACACCTTC. Translated: CSARIQGELSLGYGYTF.

This rearrangement joins TRBV29-1 to TRBJ2-7; 10 bases fit TRBD1. V lost 0 bases, J lost 3 bases, and 5 bases stayed unmatched. Germline assignment: CDR1 SQVTM and CDR2 ANQGSEA. CDR3 length equals 15 residues. CDR3 nucleotide sequence: TGCAGCGTTGAAGATGGGGACAGGGGAGGCTACGAGCAGTACTTC. Its protein product is CSVEDGDRGGYEQYF.

This clonotype occurred a few times. The chain has TRBV12-3 or TRBV12-4 and TRBJ2-3, with D perhaps being TRBD1 or TRBD2 (5 bases each). V shed 6 bases and J shed 7 bases, with 17 bases lying between them. The CDR3 is 14 amino acids. The CDR3 loop is CASRARDLWNTQYF. The DNA for the CDR3 is TGTGCCAGCAGGGCCCGGGACCTATGGAATACGCAGTATTTT.

The V and J genes are TRBV10-3 and TRBJ2-1; D not resolved. CDR1 ENHRY and CDR2 SYGVKD come from the germline V gene. Trimming took 0 bases from V and 12 from J, leaving 9 bases between them. The CDR3 covers 12 residues. In nucleotides, the CDR3 is TGTGCCATCAGTGAGTCGAAGGGATGGCAGTTCTTC. Translated: CAISESKGWQFF.

This clonotype came up many times. The CDR3 nucleotides read TGCAGCGCAGAACGGGGCTACGAGCAGTACTTC. Translating gives CSAERGYEQYF. The chain recombines TRBV29-1 with TRBJ2-7, with TRBD2 as a possible D gene (5 bases). This CDR3 region has 11 residues. V was shortened by 7 bases and J by 3 bases, with 10 bases between the two germline ends. Germline values: CDR1 SQVTM, CDR2 ANQGSEA.

Ten or more counts support this clonotype. This chain uses TRBV14 with TRBJ2-1; TRBD2 is a possible D gene (6 bases). Germline V gene lookup returns CDR1 SGHDN and CDR2 FVKESK. V dropped 5 bases and J dropped 9 bases, with 23 bases sitting between them. The CDR3 is 16 residues long. The CDR3 sequence: CASSSRLEYFGGEQFF. CDR3 nucleotides: TGTGCCAGCAGCTCACGACTAGAGTACTTTGGAGGTGAGCAGTTCTTC.

The genes are TRBV7-2 and TRBJ2-7, with no clear D. V lost 5 bases, J lost 6 bases, and 8 bases lay in between. CDR1 is SGHTA, CDR2 FQGNSA, per germline. The CDR3 is made up of 11 amino acids. CDR3 loop: CASSIRGEQYF. Written as DNA, the CDR3 is TGTGCCAGCAGCATAAGAGGCGAGCAGTACTTC.

This sequence joins TRBV29-1 and TRBJ2-2; 9 bases fit TRBD1. The ends lost 5 bases at V and 5 bases at J; junction bases unmatched: 9. CDR1 is SQVTM and CDR2 is ANQGSEA in the germline V gene. The CDR3 runs to 15 residues. DNA for the CDR3: TGCAGCGTTCGACAGGGGGGTTTAGAGACCGGGGAGCTGTTTTTT. The encoded protein is CSVRQGGLETGELFF.

This chain links TRBV5-4 with TRBJ2-1; 12 nucleotides match TRBD2. CDR3 size: 18 residues. The junction had 12 bases not matched to a gene; V was cut back by 5 bases and J by 3 bases. Germline CDR1 and CDR2: SGHNT and YYREEE (reference sequence). The CDR3 reads CASSLGLAGLLLYNEQFF. The CDR3, as DNA: TGTGCCAGCAGTCTCGGACTAGCGGGACTCTTACTCTACAATGAGCAGTTCTTC.

The chain joins TRBV18 to TRBJ2-5; D possibly corresponds to TRBD1 (6 bases). The CDR3 contains 15 residues. The germline V gene has CDR1 KGHSH and CDR2 LQKENI. V was cut by 6 bases and J by 0 bases, with 14 bases left in between. In DNA, the CDR3 is TGTGCCAGCTCGGTCAACAGGGCGTACCAAGAGACCCAGTACTTC. The encoded protein is CASSVNRAYQETQYF. Supplemented by reference TRBV18 and TRBJ2-5, the full variable domain reads NAGVMQNPRHLVRRRGQEARLRCSPMKGHSHVYWYRQLPEEGLKFMVYLQKENIIDESGMPKERFSAEFPKEGPSILRIQQVVRGDSAAYFCASSVNRAYQETQYFGPGTRLLVL.

V and J are TRBV10-3 and TRBJ2-7; D is possibly TRBD1 or TRBD2 (5 bases each). Germline V CDR1 and CDR2: ENHRY, SYGVKD. V lost 5 bases, J lost 2 bases, and 19 bases lay in between. The CDR3 extends over 16 amino acids. CDR3 sequence reads: CAISQTRGKSPYEQYF. In DNA form, the CDR3 reads TGTGCCATCAGTCAGACGAGGGGAAAGTCCCCCTACGAGCAGTACTTC.